Below, 30 T cell receptor beta chains from the same sample are listed, as sequenced in a study of blood T cell repertoires in COVID-19. Measured with immunoSEQ multiplex PCR; TCRdb has only the in-frame clones, and not every one. The repertoire holds more than 20,000 clones, about 84% seen once, with around 55% in the top ten. Source material: peripheral blood. These receptors were collected from a middle-aged man with active or convalescent COVID-19.

The chain combines TRBV13 with TRBJ1-3; 9 nucleotides match TRBD1. The germline CDR1 and CDR2 sequences are PRHDT and FYEKMQ (reference sequence). V lost 1 base and J lost 0; bases outside the gene matches: 1. This CDR3 has 16 amino acids. The DNA for the CDR3 is TGTGCCAGCAGCTTAGAGACAGGGGGCTCTGGAAACACCATATATTTT. Translated, it gives CASSLETGGSGNTIYF.

This chain joins TRBV14 and TRBJ2-2, with D unclear. Germline-derived CDR1 and CDR2 are SGHDN and FVKESK. Trimming cost V 0 bases and J 4 bases, with 9 bases left between them. The CDR3 extends over 15 amino acids. The CDR3 bases are TGTGCCAGCAGCCAAGATCTAGGCAGCACCGGGGAGCTGTTTTTT. It encodes CASSQDLGSTGELFF.

This chain joins TRBV5-4 and TRBJ1-2; a possible D gene is TRBD1 (5 bases). This CDR3 is built from 14 residues. V was cut by 0 bases and J by 9 bases, with 15 bases left in between. Per germline, CDR1 SGHNT and CDR2 YYREEE (reference sequence). This CDR3 is CASSLELAGPSYTF. The CDR3 nucleotides read TGTGCCAGCAGCTTGGAATTGGCAGGGCCTAGCTACACCTTC.

CDR3 sequence (DNA): TGTGCCAGCAGTAGGACAGGGTGGAATCAGCCCCAGCATTTT. It encodes CASSRTGWNQPQHF. V usage is TRBV2 and J usage is TRBJ1-5, with 8 bases fitting TRBD1. Unmatched junction bases numbered 4, after V lost 5 bases and J lost 4 bases. Germline V gene lookup returns CDR1 SNHLY and CDR2 FYNNEI. CDR3 size: 14 residues.

The V call is TRBV2, the J call TRBJ1-4; D ambiguous. Trimming took off 4 bases at V and 0 bases at J, with 24 bases between the two ends. The CDR3 extends over 20 amino acids. Germline V gene data show CDR1 as SNHLY and CDR2 as FYNNEI. This CDR3 is CASSVEGRKVSGATNEKLFF. CDR3 DNA: TGTGCCAGCAGTGTAGAGGGCAGGAAGGTTTCTGGTGCAACTAATGAAAAACTGTTTTTT.

This chain links TRBV20-1 with TRBJ2-5; weak D call: TRBD2 (7 bases). Germline CDR1 and CDR2: DFQATT and SNEGSKA (reference sequence). CDR3 size: 14 residues. Trimming stripped 3 bases from V and 5 bases from J, with 16 bases between. The CDR3 DNA is TGCAGTGCTAGTCTTGGGGGGGCCGCGGAGACCCAGTACTTC. The encoded protein is CSASLGGAAETQYF.

The CDR3 DNA reads TGTGCCAGCAGCTTTTCCCAGGGGACGGCGATTATTTATGGCTACACCTTC. This gives the protein CASSFSQGTAIIYGYTF. The V gene is TRBV5-6, the J gene TRBJ1-2; a weak D match, TRBD1 (6 bases). V was trimmed by 2 bases and J by 5 bases, leaving 22 bases between them. CDR3 length equals 17 residues. Germline assignment: CDR1 SGHDT and CDR2 YYEEEE.

This sequence joins TRBV7-2 and TRBJ2-3; 15 bases line up with TRBD2. Losses at the gene ends were 5 bases for V and 10 bases for J; bases not matched to a gene: 4. The CDR3 consists of 14 residues. CDR1 SGHTA and CDR2 FQGNSA come from the germline V gene. The CDR3 protein is CASSPGLAGGAQYF. The CDR3, as DNA: TGTGCCAGCAGCCCGGGACTAGCGGGGGGCGCGCAGTATTTT.

The chain recombines TRBV21-1 with TRBJ2-7; TRBD1 was called by the table and not checked on the DNA. TRBV21-1 is described as a pseudogene. The CDR3 totals 14 residues. The CDR3: CASSKEHLSYEQYF. CDR3 bases: TGTGCCAGCAGCAAAGAACACCTCTCCTACGAGCAGTACTTC.

V is TRBV5-1 and J is TRBJ2-7, with TRBD1 matching 8 bases. Germline CDR1 is SGHRS and CDR2 is YFSETQ. The CDR3 is 15 amino acids. With 4 bases clipped from V and 6 bases from J, the junction kept 12 bases outside the gene matches. CDR3 sequence reads: CASSAEHGQGSEQYF. The CDR3 DNA is TGCGCCAGCAGCGCAGAGCACGGACAGGGATCCGAGCAGTACTTC.

This chain connects TRBV6-6 to TRBJ2-2; TRBD2 agrees at 8 bases. The CDR3 is 15 residues long. V lost 6 bases to trimming and J lost 4 bases; unmatched junction nucleotides: 7. Germline V gives CDR1 MNHNY, CDR2 SVGAGI (reference sequence). This chain's CDR3 is CASRKGLAGTGELFF. As DNA, the CDR3 is TGTGCCAGCAGAAAAGGGCTAGCGGGCACCGGGGAGCTGTTTTTT.

The rearrangement links TRBV23-1 to TRBJ2-3, with D perhaps matching TRBD1 (6 bases). TRBV23-1 is an ORF, and what it does is uncertain. Deletions cut 11 bases from V and 6 bases from J, with 9 bases between. CDR3 length: 10 residues. In DNA form, the CDR3 reads TGCGCCCCTCAGGGGGATACGCAGTATTTT. It codes for CAPQGDTQYF.

The sample holds one count of this clone. The CDR3 DNA is TGTGCCAGCAGTGACCAGGCCTACACTGAAGCTTTCTTT. The encoded protein is CASSDQAYTEAFF. This chain joins TRBV6-4 and TRBJ1-1; no clear D. Per the germline V gene, CDR1 is MRHNA and CDR2 is SNTAGT. The CDR3 loop spans 13 amino acids. Trimming took 2 bases from V and 3 from J, leaving 7 bases between them.

This chain's CDR3 is CASSPTGAEAFF. The CDR3 DNA reads TGTGCCAGCAGCCCGACAGGGGCTGAAGCTTTCTTT. The chain uses TRBV3-1 (or the pseudogene TRBV3-2) and TRBJ1-1; 8 nucleotides match TRBD1. Trimming at V came to 4 bases and at J to 6 bases, leaving 1 base not matched to a gene. This CDR3 is 12 amino acids long. Germline lookup yields CDR1 LGHDT and CDR2 YNNKEL (reference sequence).

The chain joins TRBV18 to TRBJ2-3; 9 bases fit TRBD2. CDR1 KGHSH and CDR2 LQKENI come from the germline V gene. The CDR3 totals 17 residues. The J segment lost 0 bases and the V segment lost 1 base, leaving 5 bases of the junction unmatched. CDR3 bases: TGTGCCAGCTCACCACTAGCGGGGGAAACTAGCACAGATACGCAGTATTTT. Amino acid sequence: CASSPLAGETSTDTQYF.

This clone was observed a few times. This chain uses TRBV6-5 with TRBJ2-7; tentative D call: TRBD2 (6 bases). Trimming cost V 0 bases and J 2 bases, with 11 bases left between them. Germline CDR1 reads MNHEY; CDR2 reads SVGAGI. The CDR3 runs to 15 residues. The CDR3 coding sequence is TGTGCCAGCAGTTACTCACCGGGGGTCGCCTACGAGCAGTACTTC. This sequence encodes CASSYSPGVAYEQYF.

For the CDR3, the DNA is TGTGCCAGTATAGCGGGGGGGCCTATCGGGGAGCTGTTTTTT. It translates to CASIAGGPIGELFF. The chain is built from TRBV19 and TRBJ2-2; 11 bases agree with TRBD2. Germline CDR1 LNHDA, CDR2 SQIVND (reference sequence). The CDR3 extends over 14 amino acids. V lost 7 bases and J lost 7; bases outside the gene matches: 5.

This chain connects TRBV3-1 (or the pseudogene TRBV3-2) to TRBJ2-2; 7 nucleotides line up with TRBD2. CDR3 length equals 16 residues. Losses at the gene ends were 1 base for V and 7 bases for J; bases not matched to a gene: 9. CDR1 is LGHDT and CDR2 is YNNKEL in the germline V gene (reference sequence). The CDR3 DNA sequence: TGTGCCAGCAGCCAAGCTTACGGCGGGAGAAACGGGGAGCTGTTTTTT. Residues: CASSQAYGGRNGELFF.

This rearrangement joins TRBV6-5 to TRBJ2-1, with a tentative D call TRBD2 (6 bases). Germline V lookup: CDR1 MNHEY, CDR2 SVGAGI. This CDR3 spans 14 amino acids. Trimming took off 6 bases at V and 7 bases at J, with 16 bases between the two ends. CDR3 region: CASSRDFQRNEQFF. The CDR3 DNA is TGTGCCAGCAGCCGGGACTTCCAAAGGAATGAGCAGTTCTTC.

The chain employs TRBV28 and TRBJ1-1, with D possibly being TRBD1 (6 bases). Trimming left V 5 bases short and J 7 bases short, with 17 bases between. Germline values: CDR1 MDHEN, CDR2 SYDVKM. This CDR3 has 14 amino acids. The CDR3 spells CASSPRGGFGEAFF. CDR3 bases: TGTGCCAGCAGTCCCCGGGGGGGCTTCGGTGAAGCTTTCTTT.

The chain is built from TRBV19 and TRBJ1-6, with D possibly matching TRBD1 (6 bases). CDR1 is LNHDA, CDR2 SQIVND, per germline (reference sequence). Trimming stripped 7 bases from V and 8 bases from J, with 21 bases between. The CDR3 runs 16 residues. Here the CDR3 DNA reads TGTGCCAGTAAACCCTCCCCACAGGGAACTGATTCACCCCTCCACTTT. This encodes CASKPSPQGTDSPLHF.

J is TRBJ1-6 and V is TRBV9; TRBD1 is a possible D gene (6 bases). The CDR3 sequence is 16 residues long. V lost 0 bases, J lost 7 bases, and 14 bases lay in between. Germline CDR1 and CDR2: SGDLS and YYNGEE. Written as DNA, the CDR3 is TGTGCCAGCAGCGTAGATGGAGGGGGGGGCAATTCACCCCTCCACTTT. This translates into CASSVDGGGGNSPLHF.

CDR3 residues: CASSVDLTSGWVGELFF. The CDR3 DNA reads as TGTGCCAGCAGCGTAGACTTGACTAGCGGGTGGGTCGGGGAGCTGTTTTTT. V usage is TRBV9 and J usage is TRBJ2-2, with TRBD2 identical over 10 bases. Germline V gene lookup returns CDR1 SGDLS and CDR2 YYNGEE. There are 17 residues in the CDR3. With 0 bases clipped from V and 7 bases from J, the junction kept 9 bases outside the gene matches.

There are a few counts of this clone. V is TRBV5-5 and J is TRBJ2-7; 8 nucleotides line up with TRBD1. Trimming at V came to 4 bases and at J to 0 bases, leaving 3 bases not matched to a gene. CDR1 and CDR2 from the germline V gene are SGHKS and YYEKEE (reference sequence). This CDR3 is built from 14 residues. DNA of the CDR3: TGTGCCAGCAGCCCAGGGACAGGCTCCTACGAGCAGTACTTC. The encoded protein is CASSPGTGSYEQYF.

This clone was detected only once. The chain recombines TRBV4-2 with TRBJ2-5, with TRBD2 matching over 14 bases. The V gene's germline CDR1 is LGHNA and CDR2 YNFKEQ. Losses at the gene ends were 3 bases for V and 4 bases for J; bases not matched to a gene: 1. CDR3 length equals 15 residues. CDR3: CASSQTSGGAETQYF. The DNA of the CDR3 is TGTGCCAGCAGCCAGACTAGCGGGGGGGCAGAGACCCAGTACTTC.

This sequence joins TRBV19 and TRBJ1-6, with D perhaps matching TRBD1 (6 bases). Germline V CDR1 and CDR2: LNHDA, SQIVND (reference sequence). Trimming cost V 5 bases and J 7 bases, with 9 bases left between them. This CDR3 is built from 13 residues. CDR3 region: CASSARGNSPLHF. The CDR3 DNA reads TGTGCCAGTAGTGCCAGGGGAAATTCACCCCTCCACTTT.

The V gene is TRBV19, the J gene TRBJ2-7; D may be TRBD2 (5 bases). The CDR3 is 13 residues long. The germline CDR1 and CDR2 sequences are LNHDA and SQIVND (reference sequence). The V gene lost 6 bases and the J gene lost 3 bases, with 12 bases spanning the gap. The CDR3 DNA reads as TGTGCCAGTAGACAAGGACGGGGCTACGAGCAGTACTTC. Encoded protein: CASRQGRGYEQYF.

The V gene is TRBV19, the J gene TRBJ2-5, with a possible D match to TRBD1 (6 bases). Germline loops: CDR1 LNHDA, CDR2 SQIVND (reference sequence). This CDR3 is 14 amino acids long. V lost 9 bases to trimming and J lost 4 bases, with 18 bases between them. CDR3 sequence: CASTPQGRGETQYF. The CDR3 nucleotides read TGTGCCAGCACCCCACAGGGTAGAGGAGAGACCCAGTACTTC.

A few counts support this clone. The chain links TRBV6-5 to TRBJ1-1; D gene uncertain. CDR1 is MNHEY, CDR2 SVGAGI, per germline. The germline V and J ends were trimmed by 4 bases and 2 bases, with 14 bases remaining between them. The CDR3 runs to 15 residues. The chain's CDR3 is CASSSPLKSNTEAFF. The CDR3 bases are TGTGCCAGCAGTTCCCCCCTAAAGAGCAACACTGAAGCTTTCTTT.

This sequence joins TRBV2 and TRBJ2-1, with 13 bases aligning to TRBD2. In germline, CDR1 is SNHLY, CDR2 FYNNEI. The length of the CDR3 is 17 residues. With V trimmed by 6 bases and J by 0 bases, 5 bases remained unmatched. This CDR3 is CASSRLAGGSSYNEQFF. For the CDR3, the DNA is TGTGCCAGCAGCCGACTAGCGGGGGGAAGCTCCTACAATGAGCAGTTCTTC.